These T cell receptor beta chains were read from a single sample in a study of Graves' ophthalmopathy and Graves' hyperthyroidism. TCRdb re-analysed the multiplex PCR reads in MiXCR, keeping a single row per CDR3 protein. This table holds approximately 640,000 distinct CDR3 sequences, roughly two fifths found once. Input material: peripheral blood. Receptors originate from an adult man with Graves' ophthalmopathy. The CDR3 runs from the conserved cysteine through the conserved F or W. The D gene is left open where the match is weak. Clone sizes are given selectively: once, few, many, or a class where the clone is expanded.

D gene	clone size	V gene	J gene	CDR3 protein	CDR3 DNA
NA	NA	TRBV7-3	TRBJ1-3	CATRVGGGNTIYF	TGTGCCACCAGGGTGGGGGGGGGAAACACCATATATTTT
NA	NA	TRBV15	TRBJ2-5	CATSRGRPQETQYF	TGTGCCACCAGCAGAGGGCGCCCACAAGAGACCCAGTACTTC
NA	few	TRBV4-3	TRBJ2-5	CASSQEGKGPWETQYF	TGCGCCAGCAGCCAAGAAGGCAAAGGGCCCTGGGAGACCCAGTACTTC
NA	once	TRBV2	TRBJ2-5	CASSVVASFGETQYF	TGTGCCAGCAGCGTAGTGGCGAGTTTCGGCGAGACCCAGTACTTC
NA	NA	TRBV11-2	TRBJ1-2	CASSLDGARYGYTF	TGTGCCAGCAGCTTAGACGGAGCCCGGTATGGCTACACCTTC
NA	many	TRBV11-3	TRBJ1-1	CASSSGLTNTEAFF	TGTGCCAGCAGCTCGGGACTGACTAACACTGAAGCTTTCTTT
NA	many	TRBV7-9	TRBJ1-2	CASSLAGGANYGYTF	TGTGCCAGCAGCTTAGCAGGGGGTGCTAACTATGGCTACACCTTC
NA	many	TRBV12-3/TRBV12-4	TRBJ1-1	CASSLFTENTEAFF	TGTGCCAGCAGTTTATTTACGGAGAACACTGAAGCTTTCTTT
TRBD1	NA	TRBV7-9	TRBJ1-4	CASSSNRGGEKLFF	TGTGCCAGCAGCTCAAACAGGGGGGGTGAAAAACTGTTTTTT
NA	many	TRBV12-3/TRBV12-4	TRBJ2-7	CASSLRVEEQYF	TGTGCCAGCAGCCTCAGGGTGGAGGAGCAGTACTTC
NA	NA	TRBV7-2	TRBJ2-7	CASSLSRENEQYF	TGTGCCAGCAGCTTATCACGGGAGAATGAGCAGTACTTC
TRBD1	NA	TRBV29-1	TRBJ2-7	CSVVNGQGSHEQYF	TGCAGCGTTGTCAATGGACAGGGGTCCCACGAGCAGTACTTC
TRBD1	many	TRBV19	TRBJ2-5	CASSIEGDSELSETQYF	TGTGCCAGTAGTATAGAAGGGGACAGCGAGTTATCAGAGACCCAGTACTTC
TRBD1	NA	TRBV19	TRBJ1-6	CASNTGAYNSPLHF	TGTGCCAGTAACACAGGGGCCTATAATTCACCCCTCCACTTT
NA	few	TRBV7-6	TRBJ2-2	CASSLWGPMDTGELFF	TGTGCCAGCAGCTTATGGGGCCCGATGGACACCGGGGAGCTGTTTTTT
NA	NA	TRBV5-1	TRBJ2-7	CASSGGQQYF	TGCGCCAGCAGCGGGGGACAGCAGTACTTC
TRBD2	few	TRBV12-3/TRBV12-4	TRBJ2-7	CASSFSAGSSYEQYF	TGTGCCAGCAGTTTCTCAGCGGGGAGCTCCTACGAGCAGTACTTC
NA	few	TRBV5-6	TRBJ1-5	CASSWDLYQPQHF	TGTGCCAGCAGCTGGGACCTATATCAGCCCCAGCATTTT
NA	few	TRBV11-2	TRBJ1-6	CASSLRSSYNSPLHF	TGTGCCAGCAGCCTCAGAAGCTCCTATAATTCACCCCTCCACTTT
TRBD1	NA	TRBV10-3	TRBJ1-3	CAIGRGQGLMNTIYF	TGTGCCATCGGCCGGGGACAGGGGCTAATGAACACCATATATTTT
TRBD2	few	TRBV7-2	TRBJ2-7	CASSLRLAGVSSYEQYF	TGTGCCAGCAGCTTAAGACTAGCGGGGGTTTCTTCCTACGAGCAGTACTTC
TRBD1	NA	TRBV6-5	TRBJ1-3	CASRGGQGVSGNTIYF	TGTGCCAGCAGAGGGGGACAGGGGGTATCTGGAAACACCATATATTTT
NA	many	TRBV12-3/TRBV12-4	TRBJ1-3	CASSPQPSSGNTIYF	TGTGCCAGCAGTCCGCAGCCGAGCTCTGGAAACACCATATATTTT
NA	NA	TRBV20-1	TRBJ1-1	CSAGDSAGMDTEAFF	TGCAGTGCTGGAGATTCGGCCGGCATGGACACTGAAGCTTTCTTT
NA	many	TRBV10-3	TRBJ1-5	CATSTMEDQPQHF	TGTGCCACCTCGACAATGGAAGATCAGCCCCAGCATTTT